One T cell receptor beta chain is described in this entry. Its cognate antigen is unknown. Trimming pared 1 base from V and 10 bases from J, leaving 12 bases between. Germline assignment: CDR1 MGHRA and CDR2 YSYEKL. The CDR3 is 13 residues long. Expressed TCRB transcripts were sequenced because the isolated RNA had all been reverse transcribed beforehand. Generated by immunoSEQ multiplex PCR, the TCRdb table keeps only in-frame clones and is missing some. Altogether hundreds of thousands of clones are present, 8% being singletons, with the ten largest covering approximately 0.47%. The record originates from a study of beta chain features in type 1 diabetes. Study context: Cells sorted and examined across all samples totaled approximately 110 million. Points from the study as a whole: Naive, central memory and Treg TCRB repertoires appeared more alike in patients than in healthy donors. Among type 1 diabetes patients, VDJ junctions had fewer insertions and more deletions.

The source of this sequence is a woman aged 18-30 years in good health. The sequenced material came from central memory CD4+ T cells from blood. The chain combines TRBV4-1 with TRBJ2-3; TRBD1 is a possible D gene (5 bases). CDR3 sequence: CASSQGWTNAQYF. For the CDR3, the DNA is TGCGCCAGCAGCCAAGGTTGGACAAATGCGCAGTATTTT.